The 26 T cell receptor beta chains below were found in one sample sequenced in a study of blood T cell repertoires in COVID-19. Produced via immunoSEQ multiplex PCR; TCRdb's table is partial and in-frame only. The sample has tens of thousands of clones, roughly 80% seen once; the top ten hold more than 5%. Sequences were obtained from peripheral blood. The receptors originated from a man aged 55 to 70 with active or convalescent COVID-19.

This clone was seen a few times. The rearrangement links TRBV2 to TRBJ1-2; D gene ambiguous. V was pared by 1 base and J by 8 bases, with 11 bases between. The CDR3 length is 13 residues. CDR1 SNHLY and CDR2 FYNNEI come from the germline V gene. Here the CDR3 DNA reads TGTGCCAGCAGTGAAGGGGGAGCTTACGGCTACACCTTC. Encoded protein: CASSEGGAYGYTF.

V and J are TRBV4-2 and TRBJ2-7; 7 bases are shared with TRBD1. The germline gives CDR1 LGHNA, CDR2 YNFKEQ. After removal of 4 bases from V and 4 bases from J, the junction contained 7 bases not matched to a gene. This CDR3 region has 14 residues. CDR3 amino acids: CASSREGASYEQYF. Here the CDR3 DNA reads TGTGCCAGCAGCCGAGAGGGGGCCTCATACGAGCAGTACTTC.

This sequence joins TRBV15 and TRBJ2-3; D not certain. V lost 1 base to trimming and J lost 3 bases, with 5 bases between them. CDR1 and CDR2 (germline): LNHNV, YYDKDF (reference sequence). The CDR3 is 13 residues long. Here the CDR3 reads CATSRGGTDTQYF. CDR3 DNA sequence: TGTGCCACCAGCAGAGGAGGTACAGATACGCAGTATTTT.

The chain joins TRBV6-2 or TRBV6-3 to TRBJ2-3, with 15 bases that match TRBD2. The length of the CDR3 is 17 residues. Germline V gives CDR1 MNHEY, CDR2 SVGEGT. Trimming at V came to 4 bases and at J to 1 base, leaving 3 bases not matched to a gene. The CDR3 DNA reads TGTGCCAGCAGTTTCCGGACTAGCGGGGGGGGCACAGATACGCAGTATTTT. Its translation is CASSFRTSGGGTDTQYF.

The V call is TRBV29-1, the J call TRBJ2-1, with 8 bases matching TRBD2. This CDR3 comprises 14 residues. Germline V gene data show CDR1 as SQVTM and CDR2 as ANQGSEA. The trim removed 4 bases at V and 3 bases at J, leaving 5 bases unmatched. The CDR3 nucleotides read TGCAGCGTTGGGGCGGGGGGATTCTACAATGAGCAGTTCTTC. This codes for CSVGAGGFYNEQFF.

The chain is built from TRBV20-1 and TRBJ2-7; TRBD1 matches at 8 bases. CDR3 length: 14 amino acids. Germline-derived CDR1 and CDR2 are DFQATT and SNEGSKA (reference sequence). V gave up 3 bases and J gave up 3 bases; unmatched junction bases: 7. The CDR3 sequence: CSASPRDRLYEQYF. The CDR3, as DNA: TGCAGTGCTAGTCCTAGGGACAGGCTCTACGAGCAGTACTTC.

CDR3 in amino acids: CASSLEVQGAYTGELFF. For the CDR3, the DNA is TGTGCCAGCAGCTTGGAAGTCCAGGGGGCATACACCGGGGAGCTGTTTTTT. V usage is TRBV5-6 and J usage is TRBJ2-2; 8 nucleotides align to TRBD1. Germline V gene lookup returns CDR1 SGHDT and CDR2 YYEEEE. J lost 3 bases, V lost 0 bases, and 7 bases had no gene match. The CDR3 has 17 amino acids.

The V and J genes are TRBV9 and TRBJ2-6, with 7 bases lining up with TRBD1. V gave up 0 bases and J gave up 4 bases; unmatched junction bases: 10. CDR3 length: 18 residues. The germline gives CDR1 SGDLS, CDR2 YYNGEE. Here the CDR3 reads CASSVGETGRPGANVLTF. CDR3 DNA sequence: TGTGCCAGCAGCGTAGGCGAGACAGGGCGTCCGGGGGCCAACGTCCTGACTTTC.

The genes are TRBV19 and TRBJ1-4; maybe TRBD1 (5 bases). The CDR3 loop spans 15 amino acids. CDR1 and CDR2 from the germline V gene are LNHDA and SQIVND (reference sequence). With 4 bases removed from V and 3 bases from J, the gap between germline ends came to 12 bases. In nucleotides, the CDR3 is TGTGCCAGTAGTACCGTGGACACCGCTAATGAAAAACTGTTTTTT. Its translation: CASSTVDTANEKLFF.

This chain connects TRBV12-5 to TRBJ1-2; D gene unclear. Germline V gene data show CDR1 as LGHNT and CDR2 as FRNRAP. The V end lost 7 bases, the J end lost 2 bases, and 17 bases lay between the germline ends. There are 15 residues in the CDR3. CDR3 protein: CASVRPRFDNYGYTF. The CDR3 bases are TGTGCTAGTGTCAGACCCAGGTTTGACAACTATGGCTACACCTTC.

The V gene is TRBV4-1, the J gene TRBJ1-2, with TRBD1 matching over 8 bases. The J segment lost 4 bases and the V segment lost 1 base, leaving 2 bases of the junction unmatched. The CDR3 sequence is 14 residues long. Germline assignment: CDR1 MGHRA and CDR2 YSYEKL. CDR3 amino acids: CASSQAGTGYGYTF. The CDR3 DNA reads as TGCGCCAGCAGCCAAGCCGGGACAGGCTATGGCTACACCTTC.

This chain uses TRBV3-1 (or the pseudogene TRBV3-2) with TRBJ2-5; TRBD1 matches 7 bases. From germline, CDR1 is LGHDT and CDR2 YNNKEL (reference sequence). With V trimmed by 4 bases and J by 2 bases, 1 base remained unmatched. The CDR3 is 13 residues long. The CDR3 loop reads CASSRTGQETQYF. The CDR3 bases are TGTGCCAGCAGCCGGACAGGTCAAGAGACCCAGTACTTC.

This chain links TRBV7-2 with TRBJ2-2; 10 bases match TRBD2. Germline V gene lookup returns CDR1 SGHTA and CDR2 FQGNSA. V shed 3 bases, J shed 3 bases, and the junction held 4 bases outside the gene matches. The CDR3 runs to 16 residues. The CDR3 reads CASSFNSGGHTGELFF. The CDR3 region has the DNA TGTGCCAGCAGCTTCAATAGCGGGGGGCACACCGGGGAGCTGTTTTTT.

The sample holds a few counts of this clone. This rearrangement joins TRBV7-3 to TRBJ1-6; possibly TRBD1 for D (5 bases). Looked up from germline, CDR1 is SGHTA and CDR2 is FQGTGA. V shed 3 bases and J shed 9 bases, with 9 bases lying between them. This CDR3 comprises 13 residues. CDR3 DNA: TGTGCCAGCAGCTTCAGGGCTGGTTCACCCCTCCACTTT. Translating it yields CASSFRAGSPLHF.

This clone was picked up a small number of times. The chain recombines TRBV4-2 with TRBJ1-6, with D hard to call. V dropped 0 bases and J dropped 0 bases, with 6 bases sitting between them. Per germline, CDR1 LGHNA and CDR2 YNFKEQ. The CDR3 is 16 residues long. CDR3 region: CASSQDEGSYNSPLHF. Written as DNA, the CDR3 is TGTGCCAGCAGCCAAGATGAGGGCTCCTATAATTCACCCCTCCACTTT.

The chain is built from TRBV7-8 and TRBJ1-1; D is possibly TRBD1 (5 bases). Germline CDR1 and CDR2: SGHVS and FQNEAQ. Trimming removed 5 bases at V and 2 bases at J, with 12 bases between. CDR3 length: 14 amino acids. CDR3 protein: CASSLRGENTEAFF. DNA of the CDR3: TGTGCCAGCAGCCTACGGGGGGAAAACACTGAAGCTTTCTTT.

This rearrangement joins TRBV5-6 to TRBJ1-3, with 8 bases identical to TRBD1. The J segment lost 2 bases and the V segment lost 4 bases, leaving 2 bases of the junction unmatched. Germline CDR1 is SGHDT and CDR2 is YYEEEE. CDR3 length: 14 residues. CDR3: CASSPDRAGNTIYF. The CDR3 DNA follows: TGTGCCAGCAGCCCGGACAGGGCTGGAAACACCATATATTTT.

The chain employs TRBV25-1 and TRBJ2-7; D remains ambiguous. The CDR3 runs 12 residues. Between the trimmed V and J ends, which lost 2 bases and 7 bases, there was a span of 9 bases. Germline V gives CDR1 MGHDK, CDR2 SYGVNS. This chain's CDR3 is CASSEVPREQYF. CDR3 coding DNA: TGTGCCAGCAGTGAAGTCCCCCGGGAGCAGTACTTC.

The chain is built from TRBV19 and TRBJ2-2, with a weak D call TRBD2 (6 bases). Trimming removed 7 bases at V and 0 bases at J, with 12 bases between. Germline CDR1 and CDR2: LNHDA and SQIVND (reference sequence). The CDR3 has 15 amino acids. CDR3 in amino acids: CASKRGLSNTGELFF. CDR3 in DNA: TGTGCCAGTAAGAGGGGACTTTCGAACACCGGGGAGCTGTTTTTT.

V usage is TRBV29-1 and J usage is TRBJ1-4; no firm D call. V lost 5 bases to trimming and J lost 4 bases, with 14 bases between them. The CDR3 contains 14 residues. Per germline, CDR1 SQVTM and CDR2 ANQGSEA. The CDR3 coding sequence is TGCAGCGTTAGTCCCTCGGGATTTAATGAAAAACTGTTTTTT. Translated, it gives CSVSPSGFNEKLFF.

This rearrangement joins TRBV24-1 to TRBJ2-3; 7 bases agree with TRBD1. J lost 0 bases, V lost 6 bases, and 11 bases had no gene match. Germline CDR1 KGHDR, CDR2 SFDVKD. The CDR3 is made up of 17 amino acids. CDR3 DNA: TGTGCCACCAGTTCCGGCCCGGGCAGGGGGAGCACAGATACGCAGTATTTT. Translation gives CATSSGPGRGSTDTQYF.

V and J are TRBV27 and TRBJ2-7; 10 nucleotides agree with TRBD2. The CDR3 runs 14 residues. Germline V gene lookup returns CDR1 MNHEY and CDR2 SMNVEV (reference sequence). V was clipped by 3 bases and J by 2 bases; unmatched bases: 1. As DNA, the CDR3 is TGTGCCAGCAGTTTTAGCGGGGGGACCTACGAGCAGTACTTC. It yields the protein CASSFSGGTYEQYF.

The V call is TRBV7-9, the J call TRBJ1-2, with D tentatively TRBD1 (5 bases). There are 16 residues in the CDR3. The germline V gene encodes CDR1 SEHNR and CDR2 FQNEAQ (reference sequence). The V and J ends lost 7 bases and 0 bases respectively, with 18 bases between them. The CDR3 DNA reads TGTGCCAGCACGCCGGGGGGGACCGAAGCTAACTATGGCTACACCTTC. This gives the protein CASTPGGTEANYGYTF.

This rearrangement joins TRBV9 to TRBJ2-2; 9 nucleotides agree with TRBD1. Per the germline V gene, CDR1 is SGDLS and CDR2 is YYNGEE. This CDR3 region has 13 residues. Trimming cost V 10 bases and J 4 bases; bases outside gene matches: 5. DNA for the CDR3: TGTGCCTCCAGACAGGGGGGCACCGGGGAGCTGTTTTTT. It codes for CASRQGGTGELFF. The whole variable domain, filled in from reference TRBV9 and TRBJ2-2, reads DSGVTQTPKHLITATGQRVTLRCSPRSGDLSVYWYQQSLDQGLQFLIQYYNGEERAKGNILERFSAQQFPDLHSELNLSSLELGDSALYFCASRQGGTGELFFGEGSRLTVL.

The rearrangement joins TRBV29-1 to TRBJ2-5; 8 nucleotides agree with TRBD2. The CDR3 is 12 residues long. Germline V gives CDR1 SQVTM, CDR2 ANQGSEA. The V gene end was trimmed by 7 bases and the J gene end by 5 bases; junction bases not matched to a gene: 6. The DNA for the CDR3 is TGCAGCGGAGGGACTAGTAAGGAGACCCAGTACTTC. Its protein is CSGGTSKETQYF.

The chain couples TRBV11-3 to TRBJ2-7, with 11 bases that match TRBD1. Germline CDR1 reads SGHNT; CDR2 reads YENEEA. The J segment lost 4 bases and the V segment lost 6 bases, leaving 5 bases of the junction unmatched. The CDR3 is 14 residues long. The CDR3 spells CASSGQGARYEQYF. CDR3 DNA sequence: TGTGCCAGCAGTGGACAGGGGGCTAGATACGAGCAGTACTTC.